This TCR beta chain was retrieved from a study of beta chain features in type 1 diabetes. Study as a whole: Taken together, all samples contributed 95 million to 110 million examined sorted cells. General observations from the study: Shorter TCRB CDR3s, moderately but significantly so, were found in Type 1 diabetes patients in all four CD4+ subsets. Insertion counts at VDJ junctions were lower in type 1 diabetes patients, who also showed more deletions there. Patients' naive, central memory and Treg TCRB repertoires seemed closer to one another than those of healthy donors.

Investigators reverse transcribed all isolated RNA, so they sequenced expressed TCRB transcripts. TCRdb's table, derived via immunoSEQ multiplex PCR, lists solely in-frame clones and lacks some. The sample holds some 350,000 clones, around 9.6% seen once. On average, the one heparinised blood draw given by each donor was roughly 100 mL. The CDR3 is 16 residues long. Trimming took off 5 bases at V and 4 bases at J, with 18 bases between the two ends. Germline V gives CDR1 SGHAT, CDR2 FQNNGV. This clone was counted many times. The antigen is undetermined. The receptor was derived from a man aged 25-45 years with type 1 diabetes. The rearrangement joins TRBV11-2 to TRBJ1-3; weak D call: TRBD1 (5 bases). The sequenced sample was central memory CD4+ T cells from blood. The CDR3 sequence: CASSPVPGSRGNTIYF. CDR3 nucleotides: TGTGCCAGCAGCCCCGTACCAGGGAGTCGAGGAAACACCATATATTTT.